Listed below are T cell receptor beta chains from one sample, sequenced in a study of cytomegalovirus exposure and HLA in healthy donors. The repertoire was sequenced with immunoSEQ multiplex PCR; TCRdb's copy has only in-frame clones and lacks some. The sample has about 170,000 clones, around 68% seen once. Sequenced input: PBMCs. These receptors all come from a man aged 40-50 years in good health and CMV-seronegative. Both conserved end residues are part of each CDR3. D genes are given only for firm matches. Expanded clones get a size class; other rows say once, few or many, or leave the size out.

size	V	J	D	DNA	CDR3
.	TRBV5-4	TRBJ2-4	.	TGTGCCAGCAGCTTGACCAGCGGGGCCAAAAACATTCAGTACTTC	CASSLTSGAKNIQYF
few	TRBV30	TRBJ1-2	.	TGTGCCTGGGACAGGCAGTTTGGCTACACCTTC	CAWDRQFGYTF
.	TRBV2	TRBJ2-7	.	TGTGCCAGCAGAGGACGGGCGGGTCACGAGCAGTACTTC	CASRGRAGHEQYF
.	TRBV7-2	TRBJ1-1	.	TGTGCCAGCAACAGAGATAAGAACACTGAAGCTTTCTTT	CASNRDKNTEAFF
few	TRBV4-2	TRBJ2-2	.	TGTGCCAGCAGCCAAGATACCGGGGGCACCGGGGAGCTGTTTTTT	CASSQDTGGTGELFF
.	TRBV5-8	TRBJ2-5	TRBD2	TGTGCCAGCAGCTTGAGCGGGAGAGCCCAAGAGACCCAGTACTTC	CASSLSGRAQETQYF
.	TRBV6-5	TRBJ1-4	TRBD1	TGTGCCAGCAGTTCCGGGACAGGGAAAGGCGAAAAACTGTTTTTT	CASSSGTGKGEKLFF
.	TRBV4-1	TRBJ1-1	TRBD1	TGCGCCAGCAGCCAAGTTTACAGGGGGGCTGGTGAAGCTTTCTTT	CASSQVYRGAGEAFF
few	TRBV2	TRBJ2-7	.	TGTGCCAGCTGGCAGGGGTATGGCGTCTCGTACGAGCAGTACTTC	CASWQGYGVSYEQYF
.	TRBV5-4	TRBJ2-7	.	TGTGCCAGCAGCTTGGGAGGGTACGAGCAGTACTTC	CASSLGGYEQYF
.	TRBV10-3	TRBJ2-3	TRBD1	TGTGCCATCAGTTCGACAGGGGCGAGCACAGATACGCAGTATTTT	CAISSTGASTDTQYF
.	TRBV7-9	TRBJ1-1	TRBD1	TGTGCCAGCAGCTTACCACAGGGGTACGCTGAAGCTTTCTTT	CASSLPQGYAEAFF
few	TRBV5-1	TRBJ2-1	TRBD2	TGCGCCAGCAGCCCGGGACTAGCGGGAGGGTACAATGAGCAGTTCTTC	CASSPGLAGGYNEQFF
.	TRBV29-1	TRBJ2-5	TRBD2	TGCAGCGTTGTTTTTCAAGAAGGGAGGGGAGAGACCCAGTACTTC	CSVVFQEGRGETQYF
few	TRBV10-3	TRBJ2-1	TRBD2	TGTGCCATCAGTGGGGGACTAGCGGGAGGGCCGGGCAATGAGCAGTTCTTC	CAISGGLAGGPGNEQFF
.	TRBV30	TRBJ2-1	TRBD1	TGTGCCTGGAGCAGGAGACAGGGTGTTCAGTTCTTC	CAWSRRQGVQFF
.	TRBV7-9	TRBJ2-2	.	TGTGCCAGCAGCTTAGTTAATGGAGCCGGGGAGCTGTTTTTT	CASSLVNGAGELFF
.	TRBV7-2	TRBJ1-1	.	TGTGCCAGCAGCGCCGGACAGTCCGAAGCTTTCTTT	CASSAGQSEAFF
.	TRBV10-3	TRBJ2-7	TRBD1	TGTGCCATCAGTGAACAATTGCAGGGGGCAGGCGAGCAGTACTTC	CAISEQLQGAGEQYF
.	TRBV18	TRBJ2-4	.	TGTGCCAGCTCAAACAGTGGACTAGCCAAAAACATTCAGTACTTC	CASSNSGLAKNIQYF
few	TRBV5-5	TRBJ1-3	.	TGTGCCAGCAGCTTGGATTCCGGGGGAGGAAACACCATATATTTT	CASSLDSGGGNTIYF
few	TRBV19	TRBJ2-3	TRBD2	TGTGCCAGTAGTAAGAGGACTAGCAGTGGGGATACGCAGTATTTT	CASSKRTSSGDTQYF
.	TRBV30	TRBJ1-2	TRBD1	TGTGCCTGGAGTTCTGGGACAGGGGCCTATGGCTACACCTTC	CAWSSGTGAYGYTF
.	TRBV7-9	TRBJ2-7	.	TGTGCCAGCAGCTTCTCGAGTAACTCCTACGAGCAGTACTTC	CASSFSSNSYEQYF
.	TRBV7-9	TRBJ2-5	.	TGTGCCAGCAGCTCGACAGAGCAAGAGACCCAGTACTTC	CASSSTEQETQYF
.	TRBV19	TRBJ2-2	.	TGTGCCAGTAGTATCGGCGGAAACACCGGGGAGCTGTTTTTT	CASSIGGNTGELFF
few	TRBV5-8	TRBJ2-1	TRBD2	TGTGCCAGCAGCATTAGCGGGAGCTCCTACAATGAGCAGTTCTTC	CASSISGSSYNEQFF
.	TRBV19	TRBJ2-7	.	TGTGCCAGTAGTATAGGGGGGGACGGTCTCGGCGAGCAGTACTTC	CASSIGGDGLGEQYF
.	TRBV19	TRBJ2-6	TRBD1	TGTGCCAGTACCCGGGACAGCCTACGGTCTGGGGCCAACGTCCTGACTTTC	CASTRDSLRSGANVLTF
.	TRBV5-4	TRBJ2-7	TRBD2	TGTGCCAGCAGCCCAAATGGGGGACTAGGGGGGGCCGAGCAGTACTTC	CASSPNGGLGGAEQYF
.	TRBV5-1	TRBJ2-1	.	TGCGCCAGCAGCTTAGGGGGGGCAGATGAGCAGTTCTTC	CASSLGGADEQFF
.	TRBV29-1	TRBJ2-3	TRBD1	TGCAGCGTTGGAGTTTATCGGGACAGGGGAGCAGATACGCAGTATTTT	CSVGVYRDRGADTQYF
few	TRBV5-1	TRBJ1-1	.	TGCGCCAGCAGCTTGCCAGATGTTACCACTGAAGCTTTCTTT	CASSLPDVTTEAFF
.	TRBV9	TRBJ2-3	.	TGTGCCAGCACGCCGACTATTACTAGCACAGATACGCAGTATTTT	CASTPTITSTDTQYF
once	TRBV10-3	TRBJ1-1	TRBD1	TGTGCCATCAGTGCTTACAGGGGAACTGAAGCTTTCTTT	CAISAYRGTEAFF
.	TRBV7-8	TRBJ1-1	TRBD1	TGTGCCAGCAGTCAGACAGGGGTTCTTGACACTGAAGCTTTCTTT	CASSQTGVLDTEAFF
.	TRBV30	TRBJ1-1	TRBD1	TGTGCCTGGGGTAGGGGGCGCGGTGGGTCGGACACTGAAGCTTTCTTT	CAWGRGRGGSDTEAFF
few	TRBV6-5	TRBJ1-1	.	TGTGCCAGCACGATTGGTGAGGACACTGAAGCTTTCTTT	CASTIGEDTEAFF
.	TRBV5-5	TRBJ2-7	.	TGTGCCAGCAGCGAAACAGGGTTCGACGAGCAGTACTTC	CASSETGFDEQYF
.	TRBV6-5	TRBJ1-2	TRBD1	TGTGCCAGCAGTCCTGACAGGGGAGCTGGCTACACCTTC	CASSPDRGAGYTF
.	TRBV9	TRBJ2-1	.	TGTGCCAGCAGCGTAGAAACAGGGCGGAACAATGAGCAGTTCTTC	CASSVETGRNNEQFF
.	TRBV29-1	TRBJ2-3	TRBD2	TGCAGGGCGGGAGAGTCAGATACGCAGTATTTT	CRAGESDTQYF